The rows below give T cell receptor beta chains drawn from one sample of a study of blood T cells in healthy people across ages. TCRdb reprocessed the 5' RACE reads via MiXCR and lists one record per CDR3 protein. The repertoire has hundreds of thousands of distinct CDR3 sequences, about a quarter of them found once; the top ten carry approximately 3.3%. These sequences were also reported in another study, on T cells of mothers and their children.

Sequencing used blood. The receptor source for this set is a boy under 10 years old in good health. Both conserved end residues are part of each CDR3. The order of the fields is CDR3 DNA, CDR3 protein, D gene, J gene, V gene, CDR3 length, clone size. The D gene is left open where the match is weak. Only some rows state a clone size, as once, few, many or a class for expanded clones.

DNA: TGTGCCATCAGTGAGTCGACAGGGGCGGAGACCCAGTACTTC; CDR3: CAISESTGAETQYF; D: TRBD1; J: TRBJ2-5; V: TRBV10-3; length: 14; size: -
DNA: TGCGCCAGCAGCCAAGGGGGCGGGACTAGCGGGAGGTATGAGCAGTTCTTC; CDR3: CASSQGGGTSGRYEQFF; D: TRBD2; J: TRBJ2-1; V: TRBV4-3; length: 17; size: few
DNA: TGCGCCAGCAGTTCCGGACAGGGCTTGGTGGAAAAACTGTTTTTT; CDR3: CASSSGQGLVEKLFF; D: TRBD1; J: TRBJ1-4; V: TRBV5-1; length: 15; size: few
DNA: TGTGCCAGCAGTTACTCGTACGGGGGGCCGGAGACCCAGTACTTC; CDR3: CASSYSYGGPETQYF; D: -; J: TRBJ2-5; V: TRBV6-5; length: 15; size: -
DNA: TGTGCCAGCAGCTTGGTAGAGTCTAGCGGGGGAGAGACCCAGTACTTC; CDR3: CASSLVESSGGETQYF; D: TRBD2; J: TRBJ2-5; V: TRBV5-8; length: 16; size: -
DNA: TGTGCCAGCAGCTTAGAAGTAGGCGGGGTTTACAATGAGCAGTTCTTC; CDR3: CASSLEVGGVYNEQFF; D: -; J: TRBJ2-1; V: TRBV7-6; length: 16; size: -
DNA: TGTGCCAGCAGTCCCACAGGGGGCGGCGATGGCTACACCTTC; CDR3: CASSPTGGGDGYTF; D: TRBD1; J: TRBJ1-2; V: TRBV27; length: 14; size: -
DNA: TGTGCCAGCAGCTTAGGGCGACTAGCGGTCCAAGAGACCCAGTACTTC; CDR3: CASSLGRLAVQETQYF; D: TRBD2; J: TRBJ2-5; V: TRBV7-8; length: 16; size: few
DNA: TGTGCCAGCAGCTTCTCCGGGACATGGAACAATGAGCAGTTCTTC; CDR3: CASSFSGTWNNEQFF; D: -; J: TRBJ2-1; V: TRBV7-2; length: 15; size: -
DNA: TGTGCCAGCAGCTTACTAGTGGTGAGCTCCTACGAGCAGTACTTC; CDR3: CASSLLVVSSYEQYF; D: -; J: TRBJ2-7; V: TRBV7-8; length: 15; size: -
DNA: TGCGCCAGCAGCCGACAGGGTAACTGGGCGAACACTGAAGCTTTCTTT; CDR3: CASSRQGNWANTEAFF; D: TRBD1; J: TRBJ1-1; V: TRBV4-1; length: 16; size: -
DNA: TGTGCCAGCAGTCCTGAACGGACAGGGACGGGGTATGGCTACACCTTC; CDR3: CASSPERTGTGYGYTF; D: TRBD1; J: TRBJ1-2; V: TRBV2; length: 16; size: -
DNA: TGTGCCAGCAGTTCCCCGGGCCTAGGGAAGGAGACCCAGTACTTC; CDR3: CASSSPGLGKETQYF; D: -; J: TRBJ2-5; V: TRBV28; length: 15; size: -
DNA: TGTGCCAGCTCACCTGATCACCTGCGGGAGACCCAGTACTTC; CDR3: CASSPDHLRETQYF; D: -; J: TRBJ2-5; V: TRBV18; length: 14; size: -
DNA: TGTGCCAGCAGCCTCGGGACAGTCGGGTCCAAAAACATTCAGTACTTC; CDR3: CASSLGTVGSKNIQYF; D: TRBD1; J: TRBJ2-4; V: TRBV5-5; length: 16; size: -
DNA: TGTGCCAGCAGCCAAGGAATTAGCGGGGCCCACGAGCAGTACTTC; CDR3: CASSQGISGAHEQYF; D: TRBD2; J: TRBJ2-7; V: TRBV3-1; length: 15; size: few
DNA: TGTGCCAGCAGCTTGGAGGGGGCAAATGAGCAGTTCTTC; CDR3: CASSLEGANEQFF; D: TRBD1; J: TRBJ2-1; V: TRBV5-8; length: 13; size: few
DNA: TGCGCCAGCAGCCCGAAAGGGACAGGGGTCGCCGGGGAGCTGTTTTTT; CDR3: CASSPKGTGVAGELFF; D: TRBD1; J: TRBJ2-2; V: TRBV5-1; length: 16; size: few
DNA: TGTGCCACCAGCGCCTTGAGGGCCCCTCCTGGGGCCAACGTCCTGACTTTC; CDR3: CATSALRAPPGANVLTF; D: -; J: TRBJ2-6; V: TRBV24-1; length: 17; size: few
DNA: TGCGCCAGCAGCTTGTTGGGAGAACAAACACTCGGGGAGCTGTTTTTT; CDR3: CASSLLGEQTLGELFF; D: -; J: TRBJ2-2; V: TRBV5-1; length: 16; size: -
DNA: TGCAGTGCCGAAAACTCTGGAAACACCATATATTTT; CDR3: CSAENSGNTIYF; D: -; J: TRBJ1-3; V: TRBV20-1; length: 12; size: few
DNA: TGCGCCAGCAGCTTAGATAGTAGCGCGACGCGAATTCAGTACTTC; CDR3: CASSLDSSATRIQYF; D: -; J: TRBJ2-7; V: TRBV11-2; length: 15; size: few
DNA: TGCGCCAGCAGACGCGTTACAGCGGAAGGCTACACCTTC; CDR3: CASRRVTAEGYTF; D: -; J: TRBJ1-2; V: TRBV5-1; length: 13; size: -
DNA: TGTGCCACCCGAGGGGGTCGGGAGACCCAGTACTTC; CDR3: CATRGGRETQYF; D: -; J: TRBJ2-5; V: TRBV15; length: 12; size: -